The rows below give T cell receptor beta chains drawn from one sample of a study of T cell repertoires in cytomegalovirus infection. TCRdb re-derived calls from the reads in MiXCR, one entry per CDR3 protein. This table holds approximately 770,000 distinct CDR3 sequences, almost 30% found once. These TCRs are of unknown antigen specificity. This sample comprised cultured CD8+ T cells from PBMCs, obtained from culture after CMV antigen stimulation. The receptor source for this set is a human donor in good health (CMV status not recorded). Some clones in this sample may be carry-over from other donors' samples. CDR3s include the opening cysteine and the closing phenylalanine or tryptophan. Each record gives: D gene, clone size, CDR3 length, J gene, V gene, CDR3 protein, CDR3 DNA. The D gene is left open where the match is weak. Expanded clones are given a class, and other clones once, few, many or no size at all.

TRBD1	few	15	TRBJ1-5	TRBV19	CASSFQGGLGQPQHF	TGTGCCAGTAGTTTTCAGGGGGGTCTCGGTCAGCCCCAGCATTTT
-	-	16	TRBJ1-5	TRBV6-2/TRBV6-3	CASRNPREGPNQPQHF	TGTGCCAGCAGAAACCCTAGGGAGGGCCCCAATCAGCCCCAGCATTTT
TRBD2	-	15	TRBJ2-7	TRBV27	CASSPFWGGSYEQYF	TGTGCCAGCAGTCCCTTTTGGGGGGGAAGCTACGAGCAGTACTTC
-	-	13	TRBJ2-4	TRBV28	CASSPVTKNIQYF	TGTGCCAGCAGTCCTGTAACCAAAAACATTCAGTACTTC
-	-	14	TRBJ1-2	TRBV19	CASTLKQGKDGYTF	TGTGCCAGTACCCTAAAGCAGGGGAAGGATGGCTACACCTTC
-	-	15	TRBJ1-3	TRBV3-1	CASSLVSGSGNTIYF	TGTGCCAGCAGCCTCGTCTCGGGCTCTGGAAACACCATATATTTT
-	-	15	TRBJ2-7	TRBV6-2/TRBV6-3	CASSHPGRSSYEQYF	TGTGCCAGCAGTCATCCGGGACGGAGCTCCTACGAGCAGTACTTC
TRBD1	-	15	TRBJ2-1	TRBV7-3	CASSVIFGTADEQFF	TGTGCCAGCAGCGTAATATTCGGGACAGCCGATGAGCAGTTCTTC
TRBD1	-	14	TRBJ1-2	TRBV2	CATLRQGPQNGYTF	TGTGCCACCTTAAGACAGGGCCCGCAGAATGGCTACACCTTC
-	once	11	TRBJ2-5	TRBV29-1	CSAHWVDTQYF	TGCAGCGCCCACTGGGTGGATACCCAGTACTTC
-	few	15	TRBJ1-1	TRBV19	CASSIGRGGSTEAFF	TGTGCCAGTAGTATAGGAAGGGGAGGGAGCACTGAAGCTTTCTTT
-	-	18	TRBJ1-3	TRBV2	CASSEILWIKVSGNTIYF	TGTGCCAGCAGTGAAATTCTCTGGATCAAGGTGTCTGGAAACACCATATATTTT
TRBD1	-	15	TRBJ2-5	TRBV15	CATSRDNRGLETQYF	TGTGCCACCAGCAGAGATAACAGGGGGCTAGAGACCCAGTACTTC
-	-	16	TRBJ1-5	TRBV15	CATSRDYDGGNQPQHF	TGTGCCACCAGCAGAGATTACGACGGGGGCAATCAGCCCCAGCATTTT
-	-	15	TRBJ2-3	TRBV27	CASGDPGSSTDTQYF	TGTGCCAGCGGTGATCCGGGGTCCAGCACAGATACGCAGTATTTT
-	-	15	TRBJ1-5	TRBV2	CASSEGEASNQPQHF	TGTGCCAGCAGTGAAGGAGAAGCAAGCAATCAGCCCCAGCATTTT
-	once	14	TRBJ1-1	TRBV29-1	CSASWTRGNTEAFF	TGCAGCGCTTCATGGACCAGGGGGAACACTGAAGCTTTCTTT
-	many	15	TRBJ1-6	TRBV6-4	CASSDGLDYNSPLHF	TGTGCCAGCAGTGACGGGTTGGACTATAATTCACCCCTCCACTTT
-	-	13	TRBJ1-2	TRBV7-9	CASSHQPLYGYTF	TGTGCCAGCAGCCATCAGCCTCTCTATGGCTACACCTTC
-	many	20	TRBJ2-6	TRBV29-1	CSVATGAGVRGISGANVLTF	TGCAGCGTTGCTACTGGCGCAGGTGTTAGGGGAATCTCTGGGGCCAACGTCCTGACTTTC
-	-	13	TRBJ2-2	TRBV7-9	CASSLAGNGELFF	TGTGCCAGCAGCTTAGCAGGGAACGGGGAGCTGTTTTTT
-	few	13	TRBJ2-2	TRBV7-2	CASSLSLGGELFF	TGTGCCAGCAGCTTATCCCTGGGCGGGGAGCTGTTTTTT
TRBD1	-	15	TRBJ2-1	TRBV4-1	CASSPTGANYNEQFF	TGCGCCAGCAGCCCGACAGGGGCAAACTACAATGAGCAGTTCTTC
-	-	15	TRBJ2-3	TRBV29-1	CSAEGSQTSTDTQYF	TGCAGCGCCGAAGGCAGCCAGACTAGCACAGATACGCAGTATTTT
-	few	15	TRBJ1-5	TRBV27	CASSLTAGSNQPQHF	TGTGCCAGCAGTTTAACGGCAGGGAGCAATCAGCCCCAGCATTTT
TRBD2	-	15	TRBJ2-7	TRBV5-5	CASSLGSRGIDEQYF	TGTGCCAGCAGCTTGGGCTCGCGGGGGATCGACGAGCAGTACTTC
-	many	14	TRBJ1-1	TRBV27	CASRGWIENTEAFF	TGTGCCAGCAGGGGCTGGATAGAGAACACTGAAGCTTTCTTT
TRBD1	-	15	TRBJ1-6	TRBV4-2	CASSRGQVRDSPLHF	TGTGCCAGCAGCCGGGGACAGGTACGGGATTCACCCCTCCACTTT
-	-	14	TRBJ1-1	TRBV6-2/TRBV6-3	CASSYSWSGTEAFF	TGTGCCAGCAGTTACTCTTGGAGTGGGACTGAAGCTTTCTTT
TRBD2	-	16	TRBJ2-5	TRBV6-6	CASSFRKSGVQETQYF	TGTGCCAGCAGTTTCCGGAAAAGCGGGGTGCAAGAGACCCAGTACTTC
-	-	10	TRBJ1-5	TRBV10-3	CAIGRQPQHF	TGTGCCATCGGGCGGCAGCCCCAGCATTTT
-	-	16	TRBJ2-2	TRBV19	CASSRGDTPNTGELFF	TGTGCCAGTAGTAGGGGGGACACACCGAACACCGGGGAGCTGTTTTTT
TRBD1	few	16	TRBJ1-6	TRBV6-1	CASSVWDRGSNSPLHF	TGTGCCAGCAGTGTGTGGGACAGGGGATCTAATTCACCCCTCCACTTT
-	-	16	TRBJ1-5	TRBV20-1	CSARDGTYLGNQPQHF	TGCAGTGCTAGAGACGGGACATACTTGGGCAATCAGCCCCAGCATTTT
-	-	16	TRBJ1-1	TRBV4-1	CASSQAVQGWGTEAFF	TGCGCCAGCAGCCAAGCGGTACAGGGTTGGGGCACTGAAGCTTTCTTT
-	-	14	TRBJ1-4	TRBV11-2	CASSRRGAPEKLFF	TGTGCCAGCAGCCGGCGGGGGGCGCCCGAAAAACTGTTTTTT
TRBD2	-	15	TRBJ2-5	TRBV10-3	CAISPPGLAGETQYF	TGTGCCATCAGTCCACCCGGACTAGCGGGGGAGACCCAGTACTTC
-	-	18	TRBJ1-5	TRBV10-3	CAISERDVGALGNQPQHF	TGTGCCATCAGTGAAAGGGACGTAGGGGCACTGGGCAATCAGCCCCAGCATTTT
-	-	13	TRBJ1-1	TRBV6-5	CASSYSEIAEAFF	TGTGCCAGCAGTTACTCTGAAATTGCTGAAGCTTTCTTT
-	-	15	TRBJ1-2	TRBV28	CASEPMTGGVNGYTF	TGTGCCAGCGAACCGATGACAGGAGGGGTAAATGGCTACACCTTC
-	-	12	TRBJ1-3	TRBV7-9	CASTEPGNTIYF	TGTGCCAGCACTGAACCTGGAAACACCATATATTTT
-	-	12	TRBJ2-7	TRBV7-6	CASRTHPDEQYF	TGTGCCAGCCGGACGCATCCCGACGAGCAGTACTTC
-	-	12	TRBJ2-7	TRBV4-1	CASRAGGGEQYF	TGCGCCAGCCGGGCCGGTGGCGGCGAGCAGTACTTC
TRBD1	few	13	TRBJ1-2	TRBV27	CASSTPLRGGYTF	TGTGCCAGCAGTACACCCCTCAGGGGGGGCTACACCTTC
-	few	12	TRBJ1-1	TRBV7-2	CASSLIPTEAFF	TGTGCCAGCAGCTTAATCCCCACTGAAGCTTTCTTT
TRBD1	-	15	TRBJ2-5	TRBV9	CASSVAGGQGETQYF	TGTGCCAGCAGCGTAGCGGGGGGACAGGGGGAGACCCAGTACTTC
-	many	12	TRBJ2-7	TRBV20-1	CSARENAGEQYF	TGCAGTGCTAGAGAGAATGCAGGCGAGCAGTACTTC
TRBD1	-	14	TRBJ1-2	TRBV2	CAIPTGGTDYGYTF	TGTGCCATCCCGACAGGGGGCACTGACTATGGCTACACCTTC
-	few	14	TRBJ1-1	TRBV19	CASSIPRKNTEAFF	TGTGCCAGTAGTATACCCCGGAAGAACACTGAAGCTTTCTTT
TRBD1	-	15	TRBJ1-1	TRBV5-1	CASTAGQDGGTEAFF	TGCGCCAGCACCGCCGGACAGGACGGGGGCACTGAAGCTTTCTTT
-	-	12	TRBJ2-1	TRBV27	CASSRLPDEQFF	TGTGCCAGCAGCCGCCTCCCGGATGAGCAGTTCTTC
TRBD2	-	17	TRBJ2-1	TRBV12-3/TRBV12-4	CASRPKRGPSSYNEQFF	TGTGCCAGCAGACCCAAGCGGGGGCCTAGCTCCTACAATGAGCAGTTCTTC
TRBD1	many	14	TRBJ2-1	TRBV12-3/TRBV12-4	CASRETGAYNEQFF	TGTGCCAGCAGGGAAACAGGGGCCTACAATGAGCAGTTCTTC
TRBD1	-	15	TRBJ1-2	TRBV6-6	CASRMGQGVHYGYTF	TGTGCCAGCAGGATGGGACAGGGGGTACACTATGGCTACACCTTC